A selection of T cell receptor beta chains follows, all from one sample in a study of Ad26.COV2.S vaccination and SARS-CoV-2 variants. The table came from immunoSEQ multiplex PCR; TCRdb's copy has only in-frame clones and leaves some out. The data show some 180,000 clones, roughly 89% seen once. The sequenced sample was peripheral blood, obtained after recovery from COVID-19. These receptors were obtained from a human donor who had recovered from COVID-19. Each CDR3 is given with its conserved first and last residue. D genes are given only for firm matches. Clone size is stated in some rows and not others, as once, few, many or a class when expanded.

j_gene	abundance	v_gene	d_gene	CDR3nt	CDR3aa
TRBJ2-1	NA	TRBV18	TRBD1	TGTGCCAGCTCATTACAGGGGCCGAATGAGCAGTTCTTC	CASSLQGPNEQFF
TRBJ2-5	NA	TRBV7-9	TRBD1	TGTGCCAGCAGTGTCGGGACAGGTAAAGAGACCCAGTACTTC	CASSVGTGKETQYF
TRBJ2-5	NA	TRBV14	NA	TGTGCCAGCAGCCCCCGACAGGGAGGGGAGACCCAGTACTTC	CASSPRQGGETQYF
TRBJ1-2	NA	TRBV6-5	NA	TGTGCCAGCAGACCCGACTATGGCTACACCTTC	CASRPDYGYTF
TRBJ1-5	once	TRBV10-3	NA	TGTGCCATCAGCCTTGACAGAAATCAGCCCCAGCATTTT	CAISLDRNQPQHF
TRBJ2-3	NA	TRBV7-2	TRBD1	TGTGCCAGCAGCCTGGCGGGGACAGGGAACACAGATACGCAGTATTTT	CASSLAGTGNTDTQYF
TRBJ1-4	NA	TRBV5-1	NA	TGCGCCAGCAGCTTGGCAGGGGAGGAGAAACTGTTTTTT	CASSLAGEEKLFF
TRBJ2-5	NA	TRBV3-1/TRBV3-2	NA	TGTGCCAGCAGCCTTATTGGCGAGGAAACCCAGTACTTC	CASSLIGEETQYF
TRBJ2-1	NA	TRBV11-3	NA	TGTGCCAGCAGCTTAGGCCGGAATGAGCAGTTCTTC	CASSLGRNEQFF
TRBJ2-7	NA	TRBV27	NA	TGTGCCAGCAGTTTTGGGACCTCCTACGAGCAGTACTTC	CASSFGTSYEQYF
TRBJ2-3	NA	TRBV30	NA	TGTGCCTTGACAGGACCCACAGATACGCAGTATTTT	CALTGPTDTQYF
TRBJ1-2	once	TRBV27	TRBD1	TGTGCCAGCAGTATACAGGGGGCGGGGGGAGGCTACACCTTC	CASSIQGAGGGYTF
TRBJ1-1	NA	TRBV6-5	NA	TGTGCCAGCAGATGGACAGTGAACACTGAAGCTTTCTTT	CASRWTVNTEAFF
TRBJ2-3	NA	TRBV19	NA	TGTGCCAGTAGTCCACAGGGAGATACGCAGTATTTT	CASSPQGDTQYF
TRBJ2-7	once	TRBV7-2	NA	TGTGCCTCGAGCCTGAATGGTGGCCCATACGAGCAGTACTTC	CASSLNGGPYEQYF
TRBJ2-6	NA	TRBV9	NA	TGTGCCAGCAGCGTAGGGGGAACTGAGGGTGGGGCCAACGTCCTGACTTTC	CASSVGGTEGGANVLTF
TRBJ2-7	NA	TRBV4-2	NA	TGTGCCAGCAGCCAAGAAGCGGCAGTCTCCTACGAGCAGTACTTC	CASSQEAAVSYEQYF